Below are 19 T cell receptor beta chains sequenced from a single sample in a study of blood T cell repertoires in COVID-19. Clones were sequenced by immunoSEQ multiplex PCR, and TCRdb holds only the in-frame ones, with some missing. The data hold 70,000 to 90,000 clones, with 79% observed a single time. The sequenced material came from peripheral blood. These receptors all stem from a human donor in a cohort sampled during active COVID-19.

The CDR3 nucleotides are TGTGCCAGCAGCCGGGGGTCCGGGACTAGCGCCGATACGCAGTATTTT. This sequence encodes CASSRGSGTSADTQYF. V gene TRBV7-3 combines with J gene TRBJ2-3; 10 bases match TRBD2. V trimming: 5 bases; J trimming: 6 bases; junction bases outside the gene matches: 11. CDR3 length: 16 amino acids. Germline V gene lookup returns CDR1 SGHTA and CDR2 FQGTGA.

The chain is built from TRBV19 and TRBJ2-7, with 16 bases fitting TRBD2. CDR1 is LNHDA, CDR2 SQIVND, per germline (reference sequence). This CDR3 has 18 residues. J lost 2 bases, V lost 5 bases, and 9 bases had no gene match. The CDR3: CASSARGLAGGDPYEQYF. The CDR3 coding sequence is TGTGCCAGTAGTGCCCGGGGACTAGCGGGAGGGGACCCCTACGAGCAGTACTTC.

The rearrangement uses TRBV6-6 and TRBJ2-4, with 9 bases aligning to TRBD1. Germline V gene lookup returns CDR1 MNHNY and CDR2 SVGAGI (reference sequence). The CDR3 totals 19 residues. V shed 5 bases and J 8 bases; nucleotides not matched to a gene: 22. This CDR3 reads CASSQPRSGTGHDGDIQYF. CDR3 DNA sequence: TGTGCCAGCAGTCAGCCTCGTTCGGGGACAGGGCATGATGGGGACATTCAGTACTTC.

The genes are TRBV5-4 and TRBJ2-3; TRBD2 aligns across 7 bases. Trimming removed 7 bases from V and 0 bases from J; junction bases left unmatched: 8. The length of the CDR3 is 15 residues. CDR1 and CDR2 from the germline V gene are SGHNT and YYREEE (reference sequence). Here the CDR3 DNA reads TGTGCCAGCGGGGTTGGGGGAGGGAGCACAGATACGCAGTATTTT. Translating it yields CASGVGGGSTDTQYF.

This sequence joins TRBV11-2 and TRBJ2-5; TRBD2 aligns across 10 bases. Germline assignment: CDR1 SGHAT and CDR2 FQNNGV. The CDR3 length is 15 residues. After removal of 0 bases from V and 2 bases from J, the junction contained 0 bases not matched to a gene. CDR3 in amino acids: CASSLELAGQETQYF. Written as DNA, the CDR3 is TGTGCCAGCAGCTTAGAACTAGCGGGACAAGAGACCCAGTACTTC.

The rearrangement joins TRBV4-1 to TRBJ1-6; 8 nucleotides align to TRBD1. The junction had 5 bases not matched to a gene; V was cut back by 0 bases and J by 7 bases. This CDR3 is built from 16 residues. Germline-derived CDR1 and CDR2 are MGHRA and YSYEKL. CDR3 nucleotides: TGCGCCAGCAGCCAAGAAAGGGACAGGTGGAATTCACCCCTCCACTTT. Protein sequence: CASSQERDRWNSPLHF.

The genes are TRBV5-3 and TRBJ1-2, with D uncertain. TRBV5-3 is noted as an ORF with a role that remains uncertain. V lost 4 bases and J 0 bases, leaving 16 bases between the germline ends. The CDR3 has 16 amino acids. This chain's CDR3 is CARSPPILGANYGYTF. CDR3 nucleotide sequence: TGTGCCAGAAGCCCCCCCATTCTCGGGGCTAACTATGGCTACACCTTC.

This chain connects TRBV7-3 to TRBJ1-2, with D perhaps TRBD1 (5 bases). The CDR3 extends over 14 amino acids. Germline V gene sequence: CDR1 SGHTA, CDR2 FQGTGA. V was shortened by 2 bases and J by 7 bases, with 14 bases between the two germline ends. The CDR3 spells CASSLQGGVGGYTF. CDR3 sequence (DNA): TGTGCCAGCAGCTTACAGGGCGGTGTTGGTGGCTACACCTTC.

V and J are TRBV2 and TRBJ2-1; D remains ambiguous. CDR1 is SNHLY, CDR2 FYNNEI, per germline. Trimming shortened V by 6 bases and J by 0 bases, and 12 bases separated the two germline ends. This CDR3 region has 15 residues. In DNA form, the CDR3 reads TGTGCCAGCAGCCTAAGTCCGAGCTCCTACAATGAGCAGTTCTTC. This encodes CASSLSPSSYNEQFF.

The chain uses TRBV6-5 and TRBJ2-1, with TRBD2 matching over 9 bases. The germline CDR1 and CDR2 sequences are MNHEY and SVGAGI. J lost 5 bases, V lost 5 bases, and 7 bases had no gene match. The CDR3 loop spans 15 amino acids. The CDR3: CASSTLAGRDNEQFF. The DNA for the CDR3 is TGTGCCAGCAGTACTCTAGCGGGAAGGGACAATGAGCAGTTCTTC.

V usage is TRBV11-3 and J usage is TRBJ2-3; unclear D gene. This CDR3 contains 14 residues. The V and J ends lost 1 base and 2 bases respectively, with 7 bases between them. Germline-derived CDR1 and CDR2 are SGHNT and YENEEA. The CDR3 reads CASSLGAHTDTQYF. CDR3 DNA sequence: TGTGCCAGCAGCTTAGGGGCACACACAGATACGCAGTATTTT.

J is TRBJ2-5 and V is TRBV30; 13 bases fit TRBD2. The ends lost 1 base at V and 4 bases at J; junction bases unmatched: 9. Germline loops: CDR1 GTSNPN, CDR2 SVGIG (reference sequence). The CDR3 covers 17 residues. This CDR3 is CAWSEGLAGVLGETQYF. DNA of the CDR3: TGTGCCTGGAGTGAAGGACTAGCGGGAGTGCTGGGAGAGACCCAGTACTTC.

This clone appeared a few times. The rearrangement links TRBV7-2 to TRBJ2-1; 7 positions agree with TRBD2. Germline assignment: CDR1 SGHTA and CDR2 FQGNSA. The CDR3 totals 15 residues. Trimming cost V 6 bases and J 2 bases; bases outside gene matches: 7. The CDR3 protein is CASRPAGTPYNEQFF. DNA for the CDR3: TGTGCCAGCAGGCCAGCGGGAACCCCCTACAATGAGCAGTTCTTC.

The chain employs TRBV19 and TRBJ2-7, with D hard to call. Per germline, CDR1 LNHDA and CDR2 SQIVND (reference sequence). The CDR3 totals 13 residues. V shed 0 bases and J shed 6 bases, with 9 bases lying between them. Here the CDR3 DNA reads TGTGCCAGTAGTATAGATCTTAGTGGCGAGCAGTACTTC. This codes for CASSIDLSGEQYF.

This rearrangement joins TRBV14 to TRBJ1-3; 8 bases line up with TRBD1. In germline, CDR1 is SGHDN, CDR2 FVKESK. After removal of 1 base from V and 2 bases from J, the junction contained 7 bases not matched to a gene. This CDR3 is built from 17 residues. The CDR3 sequence is CASSQGRGQDTGNTIYF. The CDR3 DNA follows: TGTGCCAGCAGCCAAGGGAGGGGACAGGACACTGGAAACACCATATATTTT.

The chain combines TRBV29-1 with TRBJ2-1, with 9 bases aligning to TRBD1. The CDR3 has 13 residues. From germline, CDR1 is SQVTM and CDR2 ANQGSEA. The ends lost 5 bases at V and 9 bases at J; junction bases unmatched: 8. The CDR3 sequence is CSVTRTGEGEQFF. For the CDR3, the DNA is TGCAGCGTTACCCGGACAGGGGAGGGTGAGCAGTTCTTC.

J is TRBJ2-1 and V is TRBV19, with 10 bases identical to TRBD2. The V and J ends lost 3 bases and 5 bases, in that order; junction bases with no gene match: 4. Germline CDR1 and CDR2: LNHDA and SQIVND (reference sequence). CDR3 length: 15 residues. In DNA, the CDR3 is TGTGCCAGTAGTATTTCAGCGGGAGGGCACAATGAGCAGTTCTTC. Amino acid sequence: CASSISAGGHNEQFF.

The chain couples TRBV5-8 to TRBJ2-7; D may be TRBD1 (6 bases). Germline V CDR1 and CDR2: SGHTS, YDEGEE. V shed 2 bases and J shed 2 bases, with 11 bases lying between them. This CDR3 contains 14 residues. CDR3 DNA sequence: TGTGCCAGCAGCTTCGGACAGTTACCCTACGAGCAGTACTTC. Translated, it gives CASSFGQLPYEQYF.

The chain links TRBV9 to TRBJ2-3, with TRBD2 as a possible D gene (5 bases). The length of the CDR3 is 15 residues. The germline CDR1 and CDR2 sequences are SGDLS and YYNGEE. Trimming left V 1 base short and J 2 bases short, with 11 bases between. The CDR3: CASSVSPADTDTQYF. In DNA, the CDR3 is TGTGCCAGCAGCGTATCTCCAGCGGACACAGATACGCAGTATTTT.